This T cell receptor (beta chain) was recovered during a study of cytomegalovirus exposure and HLA in healthy donors. The overall study: As an earlier analysis found, 150 million to 200 million T cells yielded 100 million to 130 million unique TCR beta sequences. Study findings and constraints: Specificity for CMV antigens was confirmed in vitro for a few of the CMV-associated chains. A missense DCLRE1C variant was associated with V- and J-gene trimming of TCR beta chains in a later analysis, and an independent cohort replicated the association. Segments of the TCR beta V type were, in most cases, productive about 87% or about 30% of the time in an earlier analysis.

Comment on this clone: Its antigen remains unidentified.

Vbeta (60) and Jbeta (13) primers were used in the PCR. The assay was immunoSEQ multiplex PCR, and TCRdb's table has in-frame clones only and misses some. This table holds over 150,000 clones, around four fifths found once. Deletions cut 5 bases from V and 4 bases from J, with 16 bases between. The germline V gene has CDR1 SGHKS and CDR2 YYEKEE (reference sequence). The CDR3 consists of 15 residues. The receptor was isolated from a man aged 45-60 years in good health and CMV-seropositive. The chain combines TRBV5-5 with TRBJ2-1, with a weak D call TRBD2 (6 bases). The sequenced material came from PBMCs. In DNA, the CDR3 is TGTGCCAGCAGGTTGAGGGACTTACTATACAATGAGCAGTTCTTC. Protein sequence: CASRLRDLLYNEQFF.